Listed here are 30 T cell receptor beta chains from one sample, sequenced in a study of CD8 T cells in ankylosing spondylitis. TCRdb itself ran the 5' RACE reads through MiXCR, one entry per CDR3 protein. The data show 500,000 to 650,000 distinct CDR3 sequences, approximately 5.3% seen once. Antigens for these TCRs are unknown. Regarding the study as a whole: A TCR beta motif of about eight highly homologous variants appeared characteristic of ankylosing spondylitis blood.

The sample comprised blood, either unsorted or a sorted T cell fraction (not recorded which). The receptor set was obtained from a male donor with ankylosing spondylitis.

This clonotype has only one observation. The chain uses TRBV3-1 and TRBJ2-4; 10 nucleotides match TRBD2. The V gene end was trimmed by 6 bases and the J gene end by 4 bases; junction bases not matched to a gene: 9. The germline V gene has CDR1 LGHDT and CDR2 YNNKEL (reference sequence). The CDR3 loop spans 16 amino acids. The CDR3 reads CASSPSYSGGKNIQYF. CDR3 in DNA: TGTGCCAGCAGTCCTTCTTATAGCGGGGGGAAAAACATTCAGTACTTC. The variable domain in full, with the rest retrieved from reference TRBV3-1 and TRBJ2-4, is DTAVSQTPKYLVTQMGNDKSIKCEQNLGHDTMYWYKQDSKKFLKIMFSYNNKELIINETVPNRFSPKSPDKAHLNLHINSLELGDSAVYFCASSPSYSGGKNIQYFGAGTRLSVL.

This clonotype has at least ten counts. J is TRBJ1-2 and V is TRBV14, with D hard to call. Trimming took 4 bases from V and 8 from J, leaving 14 bases between them. The CDR3 has 13 residues. The germline V gene has CDR1 SGHDN and CDR2 FVKESK. The CDR3 here is CASSPARARGYTF. CDR3 DNA sequence: TGTGCCAGCAGCCCCGCGAGGGCCAGAGGCTACACCTTC. Based on the CDR3 plus reference TRBV14 and TRBJ1-2, the full variable domain is EAGVTQFPSHSVIEKGQTVTLRCDPISGHDNLYWYRRVMGKEIKFLLHFVKESKQDESGMPNNRFLAERTGGTYSTLKVQPAELEDSGVYFCASSPARARGYTFGSGTRLTVV.

J is TRBJ2-3 and V is TRBV11-1, with no clear D. V dropped 4 bases and J dropped 4 bases, with 12 bases sitting between them. Germline V gene sequence: CDR1 SGHAT, CDR2 FQDESV (reference sequence). The CDR3 sequence is 14 residues long. Here the CDR3 reads CASSSSPEADTQYF. DNA for the CDR3: TGTGCCAGCAGCTCCAGTCCTGAAGCAGATACGCAGTATTTT.

There are a few counts of this clonotype. The V and J genes are TRBV7-2 and TRBJ2-2, with D perhaps TRBD2 (5 bases). Trimming took 3 bases from V and 4 from J, leaving 9 bases between them. Per the germline V gene, CDR1 is SGHTA and CDR2 is FQGNSA. The CDR3 contains 14 residues. CDR3 DNA: TGTGCCAGCAGCTTCGGGGTCGCCACCGGGGAGCTGTTTTTT. Its translation is CASSFGVATGELFF.

This clonotype has ten or more counts. The chain recombines TRBV29-1 with TRBJ1-2; tentatively, D is TRBD1 (6 bases). With 7 bases removed from V and 0 bases from J, the gap between germline ends came to 18 bases. The CDR3 sequence is 15 residues long. Per germline, CDR1 SQVTM and CDR2 ANQGSEA. The CDR3 here is CSALLTGSSNYGYTF. In nucleotides, the CDR3 is TGCAGCGCTCTCCTTACAGGGTCCTCTAACTATGGCTACACCTTC.

This clonotype appeared many times. V is TRBV11-3 and J is TRBJ2-3; no clear D. This CDR3 is 14 amino acids long. V lost 1 base, J lost 4 bases, and 9 bases lay in between. Per germline, CDR1 SGHNT and CDR2 YENEEA. Here the CDR3 reads CASSLAAPSDTQYF. DNA of the CDR3: TGTGCCAGCAGCTTAGCGGCTCCGTCAGATACGCAGTATTTT. Together with reference TRBV11-3 and TRBJ2-3, the CDR3 gives the full variable domain: EAGVVQSPRYKIIEKKQPVAFWCNPISGHNTLYWYLQNLGQGPELLIRYENEEAVDDSQLPKDRFSAERLKGVDSTLKIQPAELGDSAVYLCASSLAAPSDTQYFGPGTRLTVL.

Ten or more counts support this clonotype. The genes are TRBV5-1 and TRBJ1-1; D remains unclear. V shed 5 bases and J shed 1 base, with 15 bases lying between them. This CDR3 is 15 amino acids long. Germline values: CDR1 SGHRS, CDR2 YFSETQ. CDR3 region: CASSPRRLGNTEAFF. CDR3 coding DNA: TGCGCCAGCAGTCCCAGGCGTCTCGGGAACACTGAAGCTTTCTTT.

This clonotype has at least ten counts. V gene TRBV3-1 combines with J gene TRBJ2-3; unclear D gene. The V end lost 1 base, the J end lost 6 bases, and 11 bases lay between the germline ends. Germline V lookup: CDR1 LGHDT, CDR2 YNNKEL (reference sequence). This CDR3 has 14 amino acids. The DNA for the CDR3 is TGTGCCAGCAGCCAAGGTTGGAGAGCCGATACGCAGTATTTT. The encoded protein is CASSQGWRADTQYF.

In this sample, this clonotype turned up a few times. This rearrangement joins TRBV10-3 to TRBJ2-5; 8 bases agree with TRBD2. The CDR3 is made up of 14 amino acids. Germline V gives CDR1 ENHRY, CDR2 SYGVKD. Trimming took 4 bases from V and 8 from J; bases not matched to a gene: 9. The chain's CDR3 is CAISGVSGGRTQYF. The CDR3 DNA reads TGTGCCATCAGTGGGGTCAGCGGGGGCAGAACCCAGTACTTC.

J is TRBJ2-5 and V is TRBV5-1, with 8 bases aligning to TRBD1. The CDR3 covers 14 residues. Trimming cost V 4 bases and J 4 bases; bases outside gene matches: 6. Germline lookup yields CDR1 SGHRS and CDR2 YFSETQ. The CDR3 region is CASSVVRGRETQYF. Here the CDR3 DNA reads TGCGCCAGCAGCGTGGTCAGGGGGCGAGAGACCCAGTACTTC.

This clonotype was counted many times. The CDR3 bases are TGTGCCATCAGTGAGAGGGTCGGGCCTCAAGAGACCCAGTACTTC. It translates to CAISERVGPQETQYF. The chain uses TRBV10-3 and TRBJ2-5; no clear D. CDR1 and CDR2 from the germline V gene are ENHRY and SYGVKD. This CDR3 spans 15 amino acids. V lost 2 bases, J lost 2 bases, and 12 bases lay in between.

This clonotype was seen repeatedly, ten times or more. The chain joins TRBV4-3 to TRBJ2-4; a possible D gene is TRBD1 (5 bases). Trimming shortened V by 4 bases and J by 6 bases, and 19 bases separated the two germline ends. CDR3 length: 16 residues. Germline V gene lookup returns CDR1 LGHNA and CDR2 YSLEER. The CDR3 here is CASSLSTGSRGNIQYF. CDR3 DNA: TGCGCCAGCAGCCTCTCAACAGGATCCCGCGGAAACATTCAGTACTTC.

Ten or more counts support this clonotype. The chain joins TRBV11-2 to TRBJ1-2, with a tentative D call TRBD1 (5 bases). The V end lost 2 bases, the J end lost 4 bases, and 14 bases lay between the germline ends. The CDR3 sequence is 15 residues long. CDR1 is SGHAT and CDR2 is FQNNGV in the germline V gene. CDR3 in amino acids: CASSLNYGTAYGYTF. In nucleotides, the CDR3 is TGTGCCAGCAGCTTAAATTACGGGACGGCCTATGGCTACACCTTC.

This clonotype was observed at least ten times. The rearrangement joins TRBV4-2 to TRBJ2-1, with 7 positions matching TRBD2. J gave up 7 bases and V 1 base, and 10 bases lay outside the gene matches. The CDR3 extends over 16 amino acids. The V gene's germline CDR1 is LGHNA and CDR2 YNFKEQ. The CDR3 nucleotides read TGTGCCAGCAGCCAAGTGGTCGGGACTACATCGAATGAGCAGTTCTTC. Encoded protein: CASSQVVGTTSNEQFF.

This clonotype was detected ten times or more. The chain employs TRBV25-1 and TRBJ2-1, with D possibly being TRBD2 (7 bases). The CDR3 covers 12 residues. In germline, CDR1 is MGHDK, CDR2 SYGVNS. V lost 1 base and J lost 14, with 12 bases in between. Here the CDR3 DNA reads TGTGCCAGCAGTGAATGGGAGGGGGAAAAGTTCTTC. Its protein is CASSEWEGEKFF.

The table lists this clonotype with many counts. This sequence joins TRBV20-1 and TRBJ1-1; D is unclear. In germline, CDR1 is DFQATT, CDR2 SNEGSKA (reference sequence). The germline V and J ends were trimmed by 5 bases and 4 bases, with 14 bases remaining between them. This CDR3 comprises 13 residues. In nucleotides, the CDR3 is TGCAGTGCTGGACCTAGCTTTGGCACTGAAGCTTTCTTT. The encoded protein is CSAGPSFGTEAFF.

This clonotype has ten or more counts. This chain links TRBV6-1 with TRBJ2-3; D possibly corresponds to TRBD2 (6 bases). Trimming cost V 3 bases and J 6 bases, with 10 bases left between them. CDR3 length: 13 residues. Germline V CDR1 and CDR2: MNHNS, SASEGT. The CDR3 reads CASSDWRADTQYF. Written as DNA, the CDR3 is TGTGCCAGCAGTGATTGGAGGGCGGATACGCAGTATTTT.

Many counts were recorded for this clonotype. The chain is built from TRBV20-1 and TRBJ2-5; 7 bases match TRBD1. Germline V gene lookup returns CDR1 DFQATT and CDR2 SNEGSKA (reference sequence). This CDR3 has 15 amino acids. Germline trimming cut 0 bases from V and 2 bases from J; bases unmatched to any gene: 6. CDR3 sequence reads: CSARDYGRGQETQYF. Written as DNA, the CDR3 is TGCAGTGCTAGAGATTATGGCAGGGGGCAAGAGACCCAGTACTTC.

This clonotype was recorded a few times. The CDR3 DNA is TGTGCCAGCAGCTCGGGACTAGTTGGCGAGCAGTACTTC. Protein: CASSSGLVGEQYF. V and J are TRBV13 and TRBJ2-7, with 8 bases that match TRBD2. The CDR3 runs 13 residues. Trimming took 4 bases from V and 6 from J; bases not matched to a gene: 5. Germline lookup yields CDR1 PRHDT and CDR2 FYEKMQ (reference sequence).

This clonotype was counted ten times or more. This chain links TRBV6-1 with TRBJ2-4; maybe TRBD1 (5 bases). From germline, CDR1 is MNHNS and CDR2 SASEGT. Between the trimmed V and J ends, which lost 6 bases and 2 bases, there was a span of 14 bases. The CDR3 extends over 15 amino acids. DNA of the CDR3: TGTGCCAGCAGGGACACCCGAATTTCCAAAAACATTCAGTACTTC. The encoded protein is CASRDTRISKNIQYF.

Points on this clonotype: A much larger clone differs from this one at a single base, so this may be a read error. This rearrangement joins TRBV2 to TRBJ2-5, with 7 bases aligning to TRBD1. V gave up 7 bases and J gave up 3 bases; unmatched junction bases: 2. The CDR3 has 12 residues. CDR1 and CDR2 (germline): SNHLY, FYNNEI. The CDR3, as DNA: TGTGCCAGCACCGGGACAGAAGAGACCCAGTACTTC. This gives the protein CASTGTEETQYF.

The table lists this clonotype with many counts. J is TRBJ1-3 and V is TRBV20-1; D is ambiguous. V shed 5 bases and J shed 2 bases, with 13 bases lying between them. The CDR3 runs 14 residues. CDR1 and CDR2 (germline): DFQATT, SNEGSKA (reference sequence). This CDR3 is CSAWNSRTGNTIYF. The CDR3 coding sequence is TGCAGTGCTTGGAACTCAAGAACTGGAAACACCATATATTTT.

This clonotype was counted ten times or more. J is TRBJ1-2 and V is TRBV5-6; D uncertain. Germline V gives CDR1 SGHDT, CDR2 YYEEEE. This CDR3 contains 13 residues. V lost 4 bases to trimming and J lost 3 bases, with 10 bases between them. CDR3 residues: CASSHEEYYGYTF. In nucleotides, the CDR3 is TGTGCCAGCAGCCATGAGGAGTACTATGGCTACACCTTC.

The sample holds many counts of this clonotype. The chain employs TRBV12-3 or TRBV12-4 and TRBJ1-5; no clear D gene. The V gene lost 3 bases and the J gene lost 9 bases, with 6 bases spanning the gap. The CDR3 is 11 amino acids. The chain's CDR3 is CASSLEGPQHF. The CDR3, as DNA: TGTGCCAGCAGTTTGGAGGGGCCCCAGCATTTT.

This sequence joins TRBV29-1 and TRBJ2-5; D may be TRBD2 (5 bases). CDR3 size: 11 residues. V was trimmed by 3 bases and J by 3 bases, leaving 5 bases between them. The germline gives CDR1 SQVTM, CDR2 ANQGSEA. The CDR3 nucleotides read TGCAGCGTTGAGCGGGAAGAGACCCAGTACTTC. Protein: CSVEREETQYF.

There are many counts of this clonotype. This may arise from a read error, as a much more abundant clone is one base away. The rearrangement joins TRBV7-8 to TRBJ2-3; D is undetermined. The CDR3 runs to 14 residues. The germline V gene has CDR1 SGHVS and CDR2 FQNEAQ. V was shortened by 1 base and J by 2 bases, with 7 bases between the two germline ends. This CDR3 is CASSLVGITDTQYF. The DNA for the CDR3 is TGTGCCAGCAGCTTAGTAGGGATCACAGATACGCAGTATTTT. Complete variable domain (other parts from reference TRBV7-8 and TRBJ2-3): GAGVSQSPRYKVAKRGQDVALRCDPISGHVSLFWYQQALGQGPEFLTYFQNEAQLDKSGLPSDRFFAERPEGSVSTLKIQRTQQEDSAVYLCASSLVGITDTQYFGPGTRLTVL.

In its sample, this clonotype was seen many times. The V gene is TRBV6-5, the J gene TRBJ1-1; the D is unclear. The CDR3 spans 15 residues. Between the trimmed V and J ends, which lost 1 base and 3 bases, there was a span of 12 bases. Germline lookup yields CDR1 MNHEY and CDR2 SVGAGI. CDR3 coding DNA: TGTGCCAGCAGTTACTGGGCCTCTAAGGACACTGAAGCTTTCTTT. This translates into CASSYWASKDTEAFF.

This clonotype was counted at least ten times. The CDR3 DNA follows: TGCAGTGCTAGATCGGGGGCGGGGCCCTACACCTTC. It codes for CSARSGAGPYTF. This sequence joins TRBV20-1 and TRBJ1-2, with D possibly TRBD1 on 6 matching bases. CDR1 DFQATT and CDR2 SNEGSKA come from the germline V gene (reference sequence). The CDR3 is 12 residues long. Trimming removed 2 bases from V and 10 bases from J, with 14 bases in between.

This clonotype appeared many times. V usage is TRBV4-3 and J usage is TRBJ1-1; 8 nucleotides agree with TRBD1. The CDR3 loop spans 15 amino acids. CDR1 is LGHNA, CDR2 YSLEER, per germline. J was trimmed by 7 bases and V by 1 base; bases with no gene match: 8. This CDR3 reads CASSQANQGAYEAFF. The CDR3, as DNA: TGCGCCAGCAGCCAAGCCAACCAGGGGGCCTATGAAGCTTTCTTT.

This clonotype was observed many times. The chain is built from TRBV20-1 and TRBJ2-1, with D perhaps matching TRBD1 or TRBD2 (5 bases each). The CDR3 is made up of 14 amino acids. The V end was cut by 3 bases, the J end by 12 bases, with 21 bases between. Germline V gene lookup returns CDR1 DFQATT and CDR2 SNEGSKA (reference sequence). The CDR3 bases are TGCAGTGCTAGGGAGTCCGGGACCCCTCAGGGGCAGTTCTTC. Translating gives CSARESGTPQGQFF.